A selection of T cell receptor beta chains follows, all from one sample in a study of T cells of healthy individuals. One entry per CDR3 protein results from TCRdb running MiXCR on the 5' RACE reads. This table holds approximately 89,000 distinct CDR3 sequences, roughly 5% found once. These receptor sequences come from a female donor in good health. CDR3s include the opening cysteine and the closing phenylalanine or tryptophan. A D gene is named only where the DNA matches it firmly. Size is omitted from some rows. Given values are once, few, many or a class for expanded clones.

J	size	D	V	CDR3	DNA
TRBJ2-1	few	TRBD2	TRBV6-5	CASSFGIEREFHEQFF	TGTGCCAGCAGTTTTGGTATCGAGCGGGAGTTCCATGAGCAGTTCTTC
TRBJ2-5	many	.	TRBV30	CAWSEGPGTQYF	TGTGCCTGGAGTGAGGGGCCCGGGACCCAGTACTTC
TRBJ2-1	.	.	TRBV5-6	CASSVQGGPYNEQFF	TGTGCCAGCAGCGTACAGGGCGGGCCCTACAATGAGCAGTTCTTC
TRBJ2-7	many	.	TRBV11-1	CASSLDQTYEQYF	TGTGCCAGCAGCTTAGACCAGACCTACGAGCAGTACTTC
TRBJ2-2	many	.	TRBV2	CASSGNRASTGELFF	TGTGCCAGCAGTGGGAATCGGGCAAGCACCGGGGAGCTGTTTTTT
TRBJ1-1	few	TRBD1	TRBV27	CATAEDRLNTEAFF	TGTGCCACCGCCGAGGACAGGTTGAACACTGAAGCTTTCTTT
TRBJ1-2	many	.	TRBV2	CASSELGPSYGYTF	TGTGCCAGCAGTGAACTGGGGCCCTCATATGGCTACACCTTC
TRBJ2-2	few	.	TRBV5-4	CASSLNGLSTGELFF	TGTGCCAGCAGCTTAAACGGACTGAGTACCGGGGAGCTGTTTTTT
TRBJ2-7	few	.	TRBV11-2	CASSSYLAASAPTSYEQYF	TGTGCCAGCAGCTCCTACTTAGCGGCTAGCGCACCCACTTCCTACGAGCAGTACTTC
TRBJ2-4	.	.	TRBV4-3	CASSQARTVAKNIQYF	TGCGCCAGCAGCCAAGCCCGGACAGTAGCCAAAAACATTCAGTACTTC
TRBJ2-7	many	.	TRBV6-6	CASSYILETGDEQYF	TGTGCCAGCAGTTATATCCTAGAGACAGGTGACGAGCAGTACTTC
TRBJ2-1	.	TRBD2	TRBV4-3	CASSQDRGGSRNEQFF	TGCGCCAGCAGCCAAGATCGTGGCGGGAGTCGGAATGAGCAGTTCTTC
TRBJ1-5	few	.	TRBV12-3/TRBV12-4	CASSFVPNQPQHF	TGTGCCAGCAGTTTTGTACCAAATCAGCCCCAGCATTTT
TRBJ1-1	many	.	TRBV5-1	CASSFTGDLNTEAFF	TGCGCCAGCAGCTTCACAGGAGACCTGAACACTGAAGCTTTCTTT
TRBJ1-1	many	.	TRBV5-1	CASSLVADTEAFF	TGCGCCAGCAGCTTGGTTGCGGACACTGAAGCTTTCTTT
TRBJ2-7	many	TRBD2	TRBV12-3/TRBV12-4	CASSLRWTSGGYEQYF	TGTGCCAGCAGCCTCCGATGGACTAGCGGGGGATACGAGCAGTACTTC
TRBJ2-1	many	.	TRBV2	CARTGQGSTDEQFF	TGTGCCCGCACGGGTCAGGGGTCAACGGATGAGCAGTTCTTC
TRBJ2-3	few	.	TRBV7-2	CASSLIMTSSFRDTQYF	TGTGCCAGCAGCCTTATAATGACTAGTTCCTTTCGAGATACGCAGTATTTT
TRBJ1-1	.	.	TRBV28	CASSFGPEAFF	TGTGCCAGCAGTTTTGGCCCCGAAGCTTTCTTT
TRBJ1-1	few	TRBD1	TRBV29-1	CSVEMEGTEVEAFF	TGCAGCGTTGAAATGGAAGGGACAGAAGTTGAAGCTTTCTTT
TRBJ1-2	many	.	TRBV7-2	CASSLVGSNREKYTF	TGTGCCAGCAGCTTAGTGGGTTCGAACAGGGAGAAGTACACCTTC
TRBJ1-1	many	.	TRBV7-9	CASVAGVTEAFF	TGTGCCAGCGTCGCGGGGGTTACTGAAGCTTTCTTT
TRBJ1-1	many	.	TRBV5-8	CASSRERAEAFF	TGTGCCAGCAGCCGGGAGAGAGCTGAAGCTTTCTTT
TRBJ1-1	many	.	TRBV6-2/TRBV6-3	CASRYGDTEAFF	TGTGCCAGCAGATATGGTGACACTGAAGCTTTCTTT
TRBJ2-1	many	TRBD1	TRBV2	CASDRGFYNEQFF	TGTGCCAGCGACAGGGGATTCTACAATGAGCAGTTCTTC
TRBJ2-3	many	TRBD2	TRBV7-7	CASSLRLAGGADTQYF	TGTGCTAGCAGCTTGAGGCTAGCGGGAGGGGCAGATACGCAGTATTTT
TRBJ1-1	many	.	TRBV3-1	CASSQDRVNTEAFF	TGTGCCAGCAGCCAAGATAGGGTTAACACTGAAGCTTTCTTT
TRBJ2-6	many	.	TRBV6-5	CASMEKFFDYGANVLTF	TGTGCCAGCATGGAGAAGTTTTTTGACTACGGGGCCAACGTCCTGACTTTC
TRBJ2-7	many	.	TRBV28	CASSSDSYEQYF	TGTGCCAGCAGTTCGGATTCCTACGAGCAGTACTTC
TRBJ1-2	many	TRBD1	TRBV7-2	CASSLAGGVGGYTF	TGTGCCAGCAGCTTAGCAGGGGGCGTCGGTGGCTACACCTTC
TRBJ2-7	many	.	TRBV20-1	CSAIDGGPYSEQYF	TGCAGTGCTATCGACGGTGGCCCATATAGCGAGCAGTACTTC
TRBJ2-7	.	TRBD2	TRBV7-2	CASSLISSGGYEQYF	TGTGCCAGCAGCCTTATATCCAGCGGGGGCTACGAGCAGTACTTC
TRBJ2-2	many	.	TRBV6-5	CASRLGGNTGELFF	TGTGCCAGCAGGTTGGGCGGTAACACCGGGGAGCTGTTTTTT
TRBJ2-5	many	.	TRBV7-2	CASSPGVLETQYF	TGTGCCAGCAGCCCCGGGGTTTTGGAGACCCAGTACTTC
TRBJ1-5	few	TRBD1	TRBV20-1	CSASSRQGALSNQPQHF	TGCAGTGCTAGTTCCCGGCAGGGGGCCCTTAGCAATCAGCCCCAGCATTTT
TRBJ2-7	many	.	TRBV28	CASAPDQFYEQYF	TGTGCCAGCGCCCCGGACCAGTTCTACGAGCAGTACTTC
TRBJ2-3	many	TRBD2	TRBV7-2	CASSLSFREVSDTQYF	TGTGCCAGCAGCTTGTCCTTCCGGGAGGTCTCAGATACGCAGTATTTT
TRBJ2-1	many	.	TRBV7-3	CASSAVRGSYNEQFF	TGTGCCAGCAGCGCCGTCCGAGGGAGCTACAATGAGCAGTTCTTC
TRBJ2-6	.	TRBD1	TRBV5-4	CASSTMGQGGRGANVLTF	TGTGCCAGCAGCACCATGGGACAGGGGGGAAGAGGGGCCAACGTCCTGACTTTC
TRBJ1-5	few	.	TRBV19	CASSTDGSNQPQHF	TGTGCCAGTAGTACGGACGGTAGCAATCAGCCCCAGCATTTT
TRBJ2-5	many	TRBD1	TRBV7-2	CASRAGGGETQYF	TGTGCCAGCAGGGCAGGGGGCGGAGAGACCCAGTACTTC
TRBJ2-1	many	TRBD2	TRBV7-9	CASSLGAGGINEQFF	TGTGCCAGCAGCTTGGGGGCGGGAGGTATCAATGAGCAGTTCTTC
TRBJ1-5	.	.	TRBV9	CASSGGDSYQPQHF	TGTGCCAGCAGCGGAGGGGACTCCTATCAGCCCCAGCATTTT
TRBJ1-5	many	.	TRBV7-9	CASSLESSNQPQHF	TGTGCCAGCAGCTTAGAGAGTAGCAATCAGCCCCAGCATTTT
TRBJ2-2	many	.	TRBV12-3/TRBV12-4	CASIDRKAGELFF	TGTGCCAGCATCGATCGGAAGGCCGGGGAGCTGTTTTTT
TRBJ2-1	many	.	TRBV28	CASSLHGSTYNEQFF	TGTGCCAGCAGTTTGCACGGGAGTACTTACAATGAGCAGTTCTTC
TRBJ1-2	many	.	TRBV6-2/TRBV6-3	CASSYGGGGYGYTF	TGTGCCAGCAGTTATGGTGGTGGAGGCTATGGCTACACCTTC
TRBJ1-2	few	.	TRBV4-2	CASSQVTAGTNYGYTF	TGTGCCAGCAGCCAAGTCACGGCAGGGACTAACTATGGCTACACCTTC
TRBJ1-3	many	.	TRBV12-3/TRBV12-4	CASSFIVGGNSGNTIYF	TGTGCCAGCAGTTTTATTGTCGGGGGAAACTCTGGAAACACCATATATTTT
TRBJ2-3	many	.	TRBV4-3	CASSQAIRVVTDTQYF	TGCGCCAGCAGCCAAGCGATCCGCGTTGTAACAGATACGCAGTATTTT
TRBJ2-3	.	TRBD2	TRBV6-5	CASKGVAGVNTDTQYF	TGTGCCAGCAAGGGAGTAGCGGGGGTAAACACAGATACGCAGTATTTT
TRBJ1-5	many	.	TRBV2	CARGVGNQPQHF	TGTGCCCGGGGGGTTGGCAATCAGCCCCAGCATTTT
TRBJ2-7	many	TRBD1	TRBV6-2/TRBV6-3	CASIQRTGTLYEQYF	TGTGCCAGCATCCAAAGGACAGGCACGCTCTACGAGCAGTACTTC